This entry lists 4 T cell receptor beta chains sequenced from one sample in a study of lymphopenia after photon versus proton radiotherapy. Sequencing was performed with immunoSEQ multiplex PCR; in TCRdb, only in-frame clones are kept and a portion is missing. The table has approximately 65,000 clones, about nine tenths seen once. The source was peripheral blood, collected from a patient treated with photon-based radiotherapy. The source is a woman in her 70s with pancreatic cancer.

The CDR3 spells CASTEREVYEQYF. DNA for the CDR3: TGTGCCAGCACCGAGCGGGAGGTCTACGAGCAGTACTTC. The chain recombines TRBV2 with TRBJ2-7; 9 bases line up with TRBD2. This CDR3 spans 13 amino acids. Germline lookup yields CDR1 SNHLY and CDR2 FYNNEI. V lost 7 bases, J lost 3 bases, and 4 bases stayed unmatched.

The V call is TRBV7-2, the J call TRBJ2-7; TRBD2 matches 9 bases. J lost 6 bases, V lost 6 bases, and 9 bases had no gene match. Germline V gene sequence: CDR1 SGHTA, CDR2 FQGNSA. The CDR3 extends over 14 amino acids. CDR3 nucleotides: TGTGCCAGCAGTCCGGGACTAGCCGTCCGCGAGCAGTACTTC. It encodes CASSPGLAVREQYF.

J is TRBJ2-1 and V is TRBV19; 10 nucleotides match TRBD1. The CDR3 has 15 residues. CDR1 and CDR2 (germline): LNHDA, SQIVND (reference sequence). V shed 8 bases, J shed 5 bases, and the junction held 9 bases outside the gene matches. The CDR3 DNA reads as TGTGCCAGTGCTACCGGGACAGGGGTGAACAATGAGCAGTTCTTC. It translates to CASATGTGVNNEQFF.

This chain links TRBV6-6 with TRBJ2-2; 7 bases match TRBD1. This CDR3 is built from 15 residues. Germline values: CDR1 MNHNY, CDR2 SVGAGI (reference sequence). V lost 5 bases and J lost 2; bases outside the gene matches: 5. The chain's CDR3 is CASSDRDSNTGELFF. CDR3 nucleotides: TGTGCCAGCAGTGACCGGGACAGTAACACCGGGGAGCTGTTTTTT.